This T cell receptor (beta chain) was retrieved from a study of blood T cell repertoires in COVID-19. The CDR3 consists of 16 residues. V lost 4 bases and J lost 8; bases outside the gene matches: 10. Germline V gives CDR1 MGHRA, CDR2 YSYEKL. Profiled with immunoSEQ multiplex PCR; TCRdb holds only in-frame clones, not every one. Found here are around 160,000 clones, approximately 80% of them singletons; the top ten hold 4.5% to 7.5%. The specimen was PBMCs or T cells enriched from blood (not recorded which). This clonotype was obtained from a man aged 40-49 years who had recovered from COVID-19. The gene calls are TRBV4-1 and TRBJ2-1; the match to TRBD2 covers 11 bases. CDR3 loop: CASSLLSGGARDEQFF. Here the CDR3 DNA reads TGCGCCAGCAGCCTACTTAGCGGGGGGGCAAGGGATGAGCAGTTCTTC.